The 9 T cell receptor beta chains below were found in one sample sequenced in a study of blood T cell repertoires in COVID-19. Repertoires were generated with immunoSEQ multiplex PCR, while TCRdb's copy carries only in-frame clones and drops some. This sample has some 230,000 clones, with around 80% found just once. Sequencing was done on a sample of PBMCs or T cells enriched from blood (not recorded which). All receptors come from a man between 40 and 49 years old who had recovered from COVID-19.

The V and J genes are TRBV12-3 or TRBV12-4 and TRBJ1-4; TRBD1 might be the D (5 bases). The CDR3 covers 13 residues. Trimming pared 5 bases from V and 7 bases from J, leaving 11 bases between. The CDR3 region is CASSVGGTEKLFF. The CDR3 nucleotides are TGTGCCAGCAGTGTTGGGGGGACTGAAAAACTGTTTTTT.

This clone appeared once. The genes are TRBV5-5 and TRBJ1-1, with D possibly TRBD1 on 5 matching bases. Germline V gene lookup returns CDR1 SGHKS and CDR2 YYEKEE (reference sequence). The CDR3 is 11 amino acids. Trimming pared 7 bases from V and 6 bases from J, leaving 10 bases between. In DNA form, the CDR3 reads TGTGCCAGCTTCGGAGGGGCTGAAGCTTTCTTT. Residues: CASFGGAEAFF.

About this clone: Other DNA sequences in the same sample also yield this CDR3. The chain couples TRBV5-1 to TRBJ2-7; 10 bases are a match to TRBD1. The CDR3 sequence is 16 residues long. Looked up from germline, CDR1 is SGHRS and CDR2 is YFSETQ. V dropped 5 bases and J dropped 2; count of bases not matched to a gene: 10. This CDR3 reads CASSFLGTGVTYEQYF. The CDR3, as DNA: TGCGCCAGCAGTTTCCTCGGGACAGGGGTGACCTACGAGCAGTACTTC.

V usage is TRBV5-1 and J usage is TRBJ1-4, with a weak D call TRBD1 (6 bases). With 0 bases removed from V and 5 bases from J, the gap between germline ends came to 8 bases. Germline assignment: CDR1 SGHRS and CDR2 YFSETQ. The CDR3 consists of 14 residues. This CDR3 is CASSLGQENEKLFF. The CDR3 coding sequence is TGCGCCAGCAGCTTGGGACAGGAAAATGAAAAACTGTTTTTT. Drawing the rest from reference TRBV5-1 and TRBJ1-4, the complete variable domain is KAGVTQTPRYLIKTRGQQVTLSCSPISGHRSVSWYQQTPGQGLQFLFEYFSETQRNKGNFPGRFSGRQFSNSRSEMNVSTLELGDSALYLCASSLGQENEKLFFGSGTQLSVL.

A word on this clone: Other nucleotide sequences from this sample produce the same CDR3. The J gene is TRBJ2-7, the V gene TRBV7-2; 7 bases are a match to TRBD2. The germline V gene encodes CDR1 SGHTA and CDR2 FQGNSA. Losses at the gene ends were 1 base for V and 0 bases for J; bases not matched to a gene: 3. This CDR3 contains 15 residues. This CDR3 reads CASSLVASGSYEQYF. DNA for the CDR3: TGTGCCAGCAGCTTAGTGGCTAGCGGCTCCTACGAGCAGTACTTC.

This clone has only a few counts. The chain links TRBV28 to TRBJ1-2; the match to TRBD1 covers 7 bases. Per germline, CDR1 MDHEN and CDR2 SYDVKM. This CDR3 region has 15 residues. Trimming cost V 6 bases and J 1 base; bases outside gene matches: 8. The CDR3 sequence: CASRATGFDNYGYTF. The CDR3 bases are TGTGCCAGCAGAGCGACAGGGTTCGATAACTATGGCTACACCTTC.

The chain recombines TRBV5-1 with TRBJ2-5, with 8 bases matching TRBD1. With 4 bases clipped from V and 4 bases from J, the junction kept 9 bases outside the gene matches. The germline V gene encodes CDR1 SGHRS and CDR2 YFSETQ. This CDR3 has 15 residues. The CDR3 spells CASSPGTGTLETQYF. In nucleotides, the CDR3 is TGCGCCAGCAGCCCCGGGACAGGCACCTTAGAGACCCAGTACTTC.

V and J are TRBV6-1 and TRBJ1-5; D perhaps matches TRBD1 (5 bases). Germline CDR1 MNHNS, CDR2 SASEGT. The CDR3 spans 15 residues. Between the trimmed V and J ends, which lost 2 bases and 7 bases, there was a span of 15 bases. CDR3 loop: CASSEQADSFQPQHF. CDR3 nucleotides: TGTGCCAGCAGTGAACAAGCCGACAGTTTCCAGCCCCAGCATTTT.

The rearrangement links TRBV6-5 to TRBJ2-5; 11 bases line up with TRBD2. Germline assignment: CDR1 MNHEY and CDR2 SVGAGI. With 8 bases clipped from V and 5 bases from J, the junction kept 10 bases outside the gene matches. The CDR3 has 15 residues. DNA of the CDR3: TGTGCCAGCTTTAGCGGGGGGGCCGCCCCGGAGACCCAGTACTTC. It translates to CASFSGGAAPETQYF.